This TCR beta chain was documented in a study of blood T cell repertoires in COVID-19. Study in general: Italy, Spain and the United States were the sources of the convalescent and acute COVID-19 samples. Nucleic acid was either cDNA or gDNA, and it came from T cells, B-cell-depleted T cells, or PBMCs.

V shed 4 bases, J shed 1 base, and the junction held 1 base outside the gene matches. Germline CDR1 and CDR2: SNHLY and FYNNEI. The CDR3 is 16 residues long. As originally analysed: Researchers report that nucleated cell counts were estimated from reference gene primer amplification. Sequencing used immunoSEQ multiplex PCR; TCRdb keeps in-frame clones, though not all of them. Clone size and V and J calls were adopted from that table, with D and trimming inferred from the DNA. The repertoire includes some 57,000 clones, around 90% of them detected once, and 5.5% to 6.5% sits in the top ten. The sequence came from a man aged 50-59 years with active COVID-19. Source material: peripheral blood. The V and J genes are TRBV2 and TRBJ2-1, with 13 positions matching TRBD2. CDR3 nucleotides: TGTGCCAGCAGTGGGACTAGCGGGAGTTCCTACAATGAGCAGTTCTTC. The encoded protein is CASSGTSGSSYNEQFF.